Below are 9 T cell receptor beta chains sequenced from a single sample in a study of monozygotic twins with inflammatory bowel disease. TCRdb reworked the 5' RACE reads into one entry per CDR3 protein, no DNA. This listing includes about 420,000 distinct CDR3 sequences. Sequencing was carried out using blood. All receptors come from a human donor with ulcerative colitis or Crohn's disease, or a healthy co-twin of an affected twin (not recorded which).

The chain's CDR3 is CASSPSGLPYNEQFF. The chain joins TRBV6-1 to TRBJ2-1; no DNA is available, so the TRBD1 call from TCRdb remains unchecked. The CDR3 spans 15 residues. Germline V CDR1 and CDR2: MNHNS, SASEGT.

The V gene is TRBV7-6, the J gene TRBJ2-7; TCRdb lists TRBD1, though no DNA is available to test this call. The CDR3 covers 15 residues. Germline values: CDR1 SGHVS, CDR2 FNYEAQ. CDR3: CASSSGQGINYEQYF.

The chain joins TRBV3-1 to TRBJ2-5; the TCRdb call, TRBD1, lacks DNA for checking. Germline CDR1 LGHDT, CDR2 YNNKEL (reference sequence). The CDR3 spans 13 residues. The CDR3 is CASSQEPPETQYF.

The chain has TRBV24-1 and TRBJ2-3; TCRdb's D call of TRBD1 is untestable without DNA. Germline values: CDR1 KGHDR, CDR2 SFDVKD. The length of the CDR3 is 16 residues. Here the CDR3 reads CATSDPQGESTDTQYF.

The rearrangement uses TRBV11-2 and TRBJ2-3; the TCRdb call, TRBD2, lacks DNA for checking. Germline V gene data show CDR1 as SGHAT and CDR2 as FQNNGV. The CDR3 loop spans 19 amino acids. The CDR3 sequence: CASSRSFPGSGGGTDTQYF.

This chain links TRBV29-1 with TRBJ2-3; TCRdb's assignment of TRBD2 cannot be checked, as there is no DNA. The length of the CDR3 is 19 residues. From germline, CDR1 is SQVTM and CDR2 ANQGSEA. CDR3 sequence reads: CSVEAVARRLAGYTDTQYF.

The genes are TRBV12-3 or TRBV12-4 and TRBJ2-2. This CDR3 has 15 amino acids. The CDR3 region is CASSPTSVNTGELFF.

The chain links TRBV20-1 to TRBJ2-3. CDR1 and CDR2 (germline): DFQATT, SNEGSKA (reference sequence). The CDR3 is 13 residues long. CDR3: CSARALSTDTQYF.

The chain couples TRBV3-1 to TRBJ1-1. The CDR3 consists of 15 residues. Per the germline V gene, CDR1 is LGHDT and CDR2 is YNNKEL (reference sequence). CDR3 protein: CASSQYGETNTEAFF.